The 32 T cell receptor beta chains in this list originate from one sample, sequenced in a study of blood T cells in healthy people across ages. It was with a sample-barcoded 5' primer and a J-beta primer mix that a second PCR of about 6 to 12 cycles was run. TCRdb ran MiXCR on the 5' RACE reads and lists one entry per CDR3 protein. The sample shows over a million distinct CDR3 sequences, roughly 59% of them seen only once. Sequencing was carried out using blood. The receptors stem from a man aged 18 to 29 in good health.

The genes are TRBV20-1 and TRBJ2-3, with TRBD2 identical over 14 bases. V lost 6 bases, J lost 3 bases, and 5 bases stayed unmatched. Germline V gene sequence: CDR1 DFQATT, CDR2 SNEGSKA (reference sequence). This CDR3 region has 15 residues. The CDR3 nucleotides are TGCAGTGCGCCGGGACTAGCGGGAGTTACAGATACGCAGTATTTT. Translation gives CSAPGLAGVTDTQYF.

The J gene is TRBJ1-5, the V gene TRBV7-2; TRBD1 agrees at 8 bases. The V and J ends lost 0 bases and 7 bases, in that order; junction bases with no gene match: 5. The germline V gene has CDR1 SGHTA and CDR2 FQGNSA. This CDR3 contains 15 residues. CDR3 DNA: TGTGCCAGCAGCTTAGCCCGGGACAGGTCCCAGCCCCAGCATTTT. Its translation is CASSLARDRSQPQHF.

V usage is TRBV13 and J usage is TRBJ2-5; 8 nucleotides match TRBD1. The end of the DNA is better explained by TRBJ2-7, so the J call may be wrong. This CDR3 spans 12 amino acids. Germline CDR1 reads PRHDT; CDR2 reads FYEKMQ (reference sequence). CDR3 coding DNA: TGTGCCGGCGGACAGGGTCCCTGCGAGCAGTACTTC. It encodes CAGGQGPCEQYF.

The rearrangement uses TRBV4-1 and TRBJ2-7; possibly TRBD1 for D (6 bases). V was shortened by 5 bases and J by 4 bases, with 21 bases between the two germline ends. The CDR3 contains 16 residues. The germline gives CDR1 MGHRA, CDR2 YSYEKL. Written as DNA, the CDR3 is TGCGCCAGCAGCGAAACAATGGATGGCAGGGGTTACGAGCAGTACTTC. This encodes CASSETMDGRGYEQYF.

The chain has TRBV19 and TRBJ2-1, with 9 bases lining up with TRBD2. Losses at the gene ends were 6 bases for V and 8 bases for J; bases not matched to a gene: 11. Germline V gives CDR1 LNHDA, CDR2 SQIVND (reference sequence). The CDR3 has 15 amino acids. CDR3 coding DNA: TGTGCCAGTAGCCTCCGCGGGGGGGCTATTCATGAGCAGTTCTTC. Its translation is CASSLRGGAIHEQFF. The full variable domain, with the rest looked up from reference TRBV19 and TRBJ2-1, is DGGITQSPKYLFRKEGQNVTLSCEQNLNHDAMYWYRQDPGQGLRLIYYSQIVNDFQKGDIAEGYSVSREKKESFPLTVTSAQKNPTAFYLCASSLRGGAIHEQFFGPGTRLTVL.

The rearrangement joins TRBV7-6 to TRBJ2-7; 14 nucleotides align to TRBD2. There are 19 residues in the CDR3. Per the germline V gene, CDR1 is SGHVS and CDR2 is FNYEAQ. Unmatched junction bases numbered 16, after V lost 5 bases and J lost 4 bases. The DNA of the CDR3 is TGTGCCAGCAGCCCCTTCGTATGGGGACTAGCGGGAGCGACGTACGAGCAGTACTTC. Translating it yields CASSPFVWGLAGATYEQYF.

The chain couples TRBV12-3 or TRBV12-4 to TRBJ2-7; 7 nucleotides match TRBD2. The CDR3 is 14 residues long. Germline trimming cut 5 bases from V and 3 bases from J; bases unmatched to any gene: 7. In DNA, the CDR3 is TGTGCCAGCAGTGTGGTGCCGGGAGGCTACGAGCAGTACTTC. Amino acid sequence: CASSVVPGGYEQYF.

The rearrangement uses TRBV28 and TRBJ1-4; a weak D match, TRBD1 (5 bases). The V end lost 3 bases, the J end lost 1 base, and 12 bases lay between the germline ends. Germline values: CDR1 MDHEN, CDR2 SYDVKM. The length of the CDR3 is 16 residues. This chain's CDR3 is CASSLPQAITNEKLFF. As DNA, the CDR3 is TGTGCCAGCAGTTTGCCACAGGCGATAACTAATGAAAAACTGTTTTTT.

V and J are TRBV3-1 and TRBJ2-1; possible D gene TRBD2, 6 bases. The CDR3 is 15 residues long. Germline loops: CDR1 LGHDT, CDR2 YNNKEL (reference sequence). Trimming removed 2 bases at V and 5 bases at J, with 13 bases between. The CDR3 loop reads CASSQRRGTNNEQFF. The CDR3 DNA sequence: TGTGCCAGCAGCCAAAGACGCGGGACCAACAATGAGCAGTTCTTC.

The chain combines TRBV9 with TRBJ2-1; D is undetermined. There are 15 residues in the CDR3. The V and J ends lost 0 bases and 8 bases respectively, with 15 bases between them. The germline gives CDR1 SGDLS, CDR2 YYNGEE. This CDR3 reads CASSVEGKRGDEQFF. The CDR3 nucleotides are TGTGCCAGCAGCGTAGAGGGAAAAAGAGGAGATGAGCAGTTCTTC.

The chain has TRBV20-1 and TRBJ1-2; the D is unclear. CDR1 is DFQATT, CDR2 SNEGSKA, per germline (reference sequence). There are 16 residues in the CDR3. The V end was cut by 4 bases, the J end by 1 base, with 19 bases between. CDR3 residues: CSANTLGGNLNYGYTF. DNA of the CDR3: TGCAGTGCTAACACCCTCGGAGGGAACCTTAACTATGGCTACACCTTC.

This clonotype came up a few times. The junction departs from germline at one end; a sequencing error may be responsible. The chain has TRBV4-3 and TRBJ2-3; D is unclear. CDR3 length: 13 residues. Germline assignment: CDR1 LGHNA and CDR2 YSLEER. The CDR3 loop reads CASSQDSRDTQYF. The CDR3 DNA reads TGCGCCAGCAGCCAAGACAGCAGAGATACGCAGTATTTT.

This clonotype was detected only once. The chain recombines TRBV5-1 with TRBJ1-1, with TRBD1 as a possible D gene (5 bases). The germline CDR1 and CDR2 sequences are SGHRS and YFSETQ. V was trimmed by 5 bases and J by 0 bases, leaving 17 bases between them. CDR3 length equals 16 residues. The CDR3 nucleotides read TGCGCCAGCAGGAGAGGGGCCTACCGCATGAACACTGAAGCTTTCTTT. It codes for CASRRGAYRMNTEAFF.

The chain joins TRBV18 to TRBJ2-3; TRBD2 aligns across 10 bases. Germline CDR1 reads KGHSH; CDR2 reads LQKENI. The CDR3 loop spans 15 amino acids. Trimming took 11 bases from V and 3 from J; bases not matched to a gene: 11. DNA of the CDR3: TGTGCCGGTCATCTAGCGGGAGCGCGTACAGATACGCAGTATTTT. This gives the protein CAGHLAGARTDTQYF.

The chain carries TRBV12-3 or TRBV12-4 and TRBJ2-4; D is possibly TRBD1 (5 bases). V was shortened by 3 bases and J by 10 bases, with 7 bases between the two germline ends. The CDR3 consists of 11 residues. CDR3 DNA: TGTGCCAGCAGTTTCCAGGGTATTCAGTACTTC. Translated: CASSFQGIQYF.

The chain is built from TRBV5-5 and TRBJ2-3, with 8 bases matching TRBD2. The V segment lost 10 bases and the J segment 2 bases; nucleotides outside the gene matches: 15. Germline V gene data show CDR1 as SGHKS and CDR2 as YYEKEE (reference sequence). The CDR3 extends over 16 amino acids. The DNA of the CDR3 is TGTGCCGGCAACGAGGTACTAGCGGACTACACAGATACGCAGTATTTT. Its protein product is CAGNEVLADYTDTQYF.

The gene calls are TRBV7-9 and TRBJ1-2; 9 nucleotides agree with TRBD1. The CDR3 covers 17 residues. The germline V gene has CDR1 SEHNR and CDR2 FQNEAQ (reference sequence). J lost 4 bases, V lost 5 bases, and 14 bases had no gene match. Here the CDR3 reads CASSTHSTGGVFYGYTF. The CDR3 nucleotides are TGTGCCAGCAGCACGCACTCGACAGGGGGTGTTTTCTATGGCTACACCTTC.

CDR3 loop: CASSLGSAGRNTEAFF. CDR3 coding DNA: TGTGCCAGCAGCTTAGGTTCTGCAGGGCGGAACACTGAAGCTTTCTTT. The chain combines TRBV7-9 with TRBJ1-1; tentative D call: TRBD1 (5 bases). This CDR3 contains 16 residues. V was cut by 1 base and J by 1 base, with 13 bases left in between. Germline values: CDR1 SEHNR, CDR2 FQNEAQ (reference sequence).

This chain joins TRBV6-6 and TRBJ2-7, with D perhaps TRBD1 or TRBD2 (5 bases each). V was trimmed by 8 bases and J by 2 bases, leaving 16 bases between them. The germline gives CDR1 MNHNY, CDR2 SVGAGI (reference sequence). The CDR3 has 14 amino acids. CDR3 residues: CASSEALGAYEQYF. The CDR3, as DNA: TGTGCCAGCTCCGAGGCTTTGGGGGCCTACGAGCAGTACTTC.

This clonotype occurred a few times. The chain carries TRBV4-2 and TRBJ2-1; TRBD1 or TRBD2 may be the D gene (5 bases each). The length of the CDR3 is 16 residues. V was pared by 1 base and J by 0 bases, with 10 bases between. Germline values: CDR1 LGHNA, CDR2 YNFKEQ. The CDR3, as DNA: TGTGCCAGCAGCCAAGGGGACCACAGCTCCTACAATGAGCAGTTCTTC. Translation gives CASSQGDHSSYNEQFF.

The chain combines TRBV20-1 with TRBJ2-5, with no clear D. The assigned J gene may be wrong: the sequence end matches TRBJ2-7 better. This CDR3 is built from 12 residues. Germline V gene data show CDR1 as DFQATT and CDR2 as SNEGSKA (reference sequence). The CDR3 protein is CSARHAPNEQYF. The CDR3 nucleotides are TGCAGTGCTAGACACGCCCCCAACGAGCAGTACTTC.

The chain uses TRBV7-9 and TRBJ2-1; possibly TRBD2 for D (5 bases). With 0 bases removed from V and 2 bases from J, the gap between germline ends came to 14 bases. The CDR3 sequence is 17 residues long. Germline V CDR1 and CDR2: SEHNR, FQNEAQ (reference sequence). CDR3 amino acids: CASSLAQVSDTYNEQFF. The DNA for the CDR3 is TGTGCCAGCAGCTTAGCGCAAGTTAGCGATACCTACAATGAGCAGTTCTTC.

This chain uses TRBV4-1 with TRBJ2-5, with 16 bases identical to TRBD2. J was trimmed by 2 bases and V by 5 bases; bases with no gene match: 8. This CDR3 has 18 amino acids. Per the germline V gene, CDR1 is MGHRA and CDR2 is YSYEKL. The CDR3 coding sequence is TGCGCCAGCAGCAAACAAACGGGACTAGCGGGGGGGCAAGAGACCCAGTACTTC. It specifies CASSKQTGLAGGQETQYF.

The chain is built from TRBV2 and TRBJ2-3; D is undetermined. The CDR3 is made up of 15 amino acids. The ends were cut back, 7 bases at V and 4 bases at J, with 18 bases in the middle. The germline V gene has CDR1 SNHLY and CDR2 FYNNEI. This CDR3 reads CASTHDTFLADTQYF. The CDR3 bases are TGTGCCAGCACTCACGATACATTTCTCGCAGATACGCAGTATTTT.

V and J are TRBV4-2 and TRBJ2-7; TRBD2 matches 10 bases. This CDR3 spans 15 amino acids. Germline trimming cut 8 bases from V and 3 bases from J; bases unmatched to any gene: 10. Germline assignment: CDR1 LGHNA and CDR2 YNFKEQ. The CDR3 region is CASRNSGTSDYEQYF. The CDR3 region has the DNA TGTGCCAGCCGGAACTCCGGGACTAGCGACTACGAGCAGTACTTC.

The chain couples TRBV6-5 to TRBJ2-1; 7 bases agree with TRBD2. The end of the DNA is better explained by TRBJ2-7, so the J call may be wrong. Germline V gives CDR1 MNHEY, CDR2 SVGAGI. The CDR3 consists of 17 residues. The CDR3 sequence: CASSYSIGGTIYNEQYF. The CDR3 nucleotides are TGTGCCAGCAGTTACTCGATCGGGGGGACTATCTACAATGAGCAGTACTTC.

The chain uses TRBV27 and TRBJ2-3, with D perhaps TRBD2 (5 bases). Between the trimmed V and J ends, which lost 6 bases and 2 bases, there was a span of 15 bases. Germline V gives CDR1 MNHEY, CDR2 SMNVEV (reference sequence). CDR3 length: 15 amino acids. The chain's CDR3 is CASSRAESNTDTQYF. CDR3 in DNA: TGTGCCAGCAGCAGAGCGGAGTCCAACACAGATACGCAGTATTTT.

The chain is built from TRBV20-1 and TRBJ1-1; D is ambiguous. The germline V gene has CDR1 DFQATT and CDR2 SNEGSKA (reference sequence). The CDR3 length is 15 residues. V dropped 0 bases and J dropped 4 bases, with 15 bases sitting between them. The CDR3 sequence: CSARDSLKVFTEAFF. CDR3 coding DNA: TGCAGTGCTAGAGATAGCCTGAAGGTTTTCACTGAAGCTTTCTTT.

This clonotype came up once. The V and J genes are TRBV6-6 and TRBJ2-5; D is uncertain. This CDR3 is 13 amino acids long. CDR1 and CDR2 from the germline V gene are MNHNY and SVGAGI (reference sequence). V lost 8 bases to trimming and J lost 4 bases, with 14 bases between them. CDR3 region: CASGDTQIETQYF. CDR3 DNA sequence: TGTGCCAGCGGGGATACCCAAATAGAGACCCAGTACTTC.

V is TRBV25-1 and J is TRBJ1-1; D gene unclear. Germline V gene lookup returns CDR1 MGHDK and CDR2 SYGVNS. The CDR3 length is 15 residues. Trimming stripped 2 bases from V and 0 bases from J, with 10 bases between. The CDR3 DNA is TGTGCCAGCAGTGAACGGGGAGCCATGAACACTGAAGCTTTCTTT. This translates into CASSERGAMNTEAFF.

The chain is built from TRBV6-6 and TRBJ1-1; no firm D call. CDR1 MNHNY and CDR2 SVGAGI come from the germline V gene (reference sequence). Trimming removed 0 bases from V and 2 bases from J, with 7 bases in between. The CDR3 extends over 14 amino acids. The CDR3 DNA sequence: TGTGCCAGCAGTTACTCGACTTTCAACACTGAAGCTTTCTTT. It yields the protein CASSYSTFNTEAFF.

This clonotype turned up a few times. This chain joins TRBV11-2 and TRBJ2-5; 13 bases match TRBD2. The CDR3 is made up of 18 amino acids. Germline V lookup: CDR1 SGHAT, CDR2 FQNNGV. The V and J ends lost 5 bases and 5 bases, in that order; junction bases with no gene match: 14. CDR3 nucleotides: TGTGCCAGCAGCCTTCGGACTAGCGGGGGCCCCGGGAAGGAGACCCAGTACTTC. Translation gives CASSLRTSGGPGKETQYF. Full variable domain (remainder filled in from reference TRBV11-2 and TRBJ2-5): EAGVAQSPRYKIIEKRQSVAFWCNPISGHATLYWYQQILGQGPKLLIQFQNNGVVDDSQLPKDRFSAERLKGVDSTLKIQPAKLEDSAVYLCASSLRTSGGPGKETQYFGPGTRLLVL.